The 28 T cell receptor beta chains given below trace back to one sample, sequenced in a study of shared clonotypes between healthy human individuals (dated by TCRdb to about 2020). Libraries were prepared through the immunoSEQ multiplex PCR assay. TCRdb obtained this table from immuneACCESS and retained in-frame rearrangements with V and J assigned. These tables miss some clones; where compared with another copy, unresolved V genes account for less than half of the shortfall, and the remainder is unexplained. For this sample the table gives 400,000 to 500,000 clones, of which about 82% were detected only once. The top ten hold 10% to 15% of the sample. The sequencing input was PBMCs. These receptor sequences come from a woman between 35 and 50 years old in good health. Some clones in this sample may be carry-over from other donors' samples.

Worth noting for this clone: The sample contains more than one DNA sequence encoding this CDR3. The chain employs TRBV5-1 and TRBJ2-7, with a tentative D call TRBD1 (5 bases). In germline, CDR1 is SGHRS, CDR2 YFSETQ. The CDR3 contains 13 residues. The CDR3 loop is CASRQGNSYEQYF. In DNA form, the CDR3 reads TGCGCTAGCCGGCAGGGCAATTCCTACGAGCAGTACTTC.

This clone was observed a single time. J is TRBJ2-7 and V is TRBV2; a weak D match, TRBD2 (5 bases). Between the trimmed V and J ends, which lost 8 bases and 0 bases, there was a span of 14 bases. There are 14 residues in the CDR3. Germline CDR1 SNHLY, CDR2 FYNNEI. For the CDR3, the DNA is TGTGCCAGCGGAGCCCGGGATGGCTCCTACGAGCAGTACTTC. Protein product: CASGARDGSYEQYF.

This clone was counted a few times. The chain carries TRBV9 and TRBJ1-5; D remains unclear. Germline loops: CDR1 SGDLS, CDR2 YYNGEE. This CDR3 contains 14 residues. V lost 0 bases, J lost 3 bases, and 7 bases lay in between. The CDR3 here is CASSVGAVNQPQHF. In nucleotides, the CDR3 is TGTGCCAGCAGCGTAGGCGCGGTCAATCAGCCCCAGCATTTT.

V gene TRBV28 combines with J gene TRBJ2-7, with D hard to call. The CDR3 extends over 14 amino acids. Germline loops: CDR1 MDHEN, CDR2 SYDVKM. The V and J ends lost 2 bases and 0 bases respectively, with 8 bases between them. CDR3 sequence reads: CASSLKPSSYEQYF. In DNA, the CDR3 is TGTGCCAGCAGTTTAAAGCCTAGCTCCTACGAGCAGTACTTC.

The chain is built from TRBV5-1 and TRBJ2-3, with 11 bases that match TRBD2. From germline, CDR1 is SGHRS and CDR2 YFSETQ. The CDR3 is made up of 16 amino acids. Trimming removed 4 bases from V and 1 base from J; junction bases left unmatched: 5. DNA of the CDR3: TGCGCCAGCAGCCGTACACTAGCGGGAGGCACAGATACGCAGTATTTT. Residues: CASSRTLAGGTDTQYF.

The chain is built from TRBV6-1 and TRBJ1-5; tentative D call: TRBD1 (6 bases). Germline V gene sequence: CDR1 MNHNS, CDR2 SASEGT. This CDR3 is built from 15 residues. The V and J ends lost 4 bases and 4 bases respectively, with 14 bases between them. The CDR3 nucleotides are TGTGCCAGCAGTGGGGGGGGGCTTGGGAATCAGCCCCAGCATTTT. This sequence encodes CASSGGGLGNQPQHF.

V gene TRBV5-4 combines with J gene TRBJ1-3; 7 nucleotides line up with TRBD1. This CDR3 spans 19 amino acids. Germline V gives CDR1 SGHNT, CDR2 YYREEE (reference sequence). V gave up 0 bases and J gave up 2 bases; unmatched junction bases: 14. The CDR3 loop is CASSLGQGESALAGNTIYF. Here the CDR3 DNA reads TGTGCCAGCAGCTTGGGGCAGGGGGAAAGTGCCCTGGCTGGAAACACCATATATTTT.

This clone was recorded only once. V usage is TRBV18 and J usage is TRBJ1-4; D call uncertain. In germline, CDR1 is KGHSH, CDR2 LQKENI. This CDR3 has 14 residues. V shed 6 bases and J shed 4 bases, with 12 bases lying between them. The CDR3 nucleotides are TGTGCCAGCTCGCGGGCCTGGGGTAATGAAAAACTGTTTTTT. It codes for CASSRAWGNEKLFF. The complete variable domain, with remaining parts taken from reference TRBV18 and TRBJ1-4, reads NAGVMQNPRHLVRRRGQEARLRCSPMKGHSHVYWYRQLPEEGLKFMVYLQKENIIDESGMPKERFSAEFPKEGPSILRIQQVVRGDSAAYFCASSRAWGNEKLFFGSGTQLSVL.

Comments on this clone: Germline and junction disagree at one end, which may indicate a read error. CDR3: CASSVGTAEDMQYF. In DNA form, the CDR3 reads TGTGCCAGCAGCGTAGGGACCGCGGAAGATATGCAGTATTTT. The chain couples TRBV7-9 to TRBJ2-3; D assignment may be TRBD1 or TRBD2 (5 bases each). This CDR3 spans 14 amino acids. Germline V gene sequence: CDR1 SEHNR, CDR2 FQNEAQ (reference sequence).

CDR3 DNA: TGTGCCAGTAGTATTAGGACAGAGAGCACTGAAGCTTTCTTT. Its protein product is CASSIRTESTEAFF. The rearrangement joins TRBV19 to TRBJ1-1; maybe TRBD1 (6 bases). Germline V gene sequence: CDR1 LNHDA, CDR2 SQIVND (reference sequence). CDR3 length: 14 amino acids. V was clipped by 3 bases and J by 4 bases, with 12 bases between them.

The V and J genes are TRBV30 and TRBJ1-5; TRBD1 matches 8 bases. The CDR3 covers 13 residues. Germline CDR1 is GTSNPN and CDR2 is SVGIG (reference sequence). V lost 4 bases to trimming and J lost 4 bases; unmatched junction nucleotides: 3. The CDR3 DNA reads TGTGCCTGGACAGGGGGCTGGAATCAGCCCCAGCATTTT. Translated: CAWTGGWNQPQHF. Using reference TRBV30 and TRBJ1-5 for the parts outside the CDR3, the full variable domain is SQTIHQWPATLVQPVGSPLSLECTVEGTSNPNLYWYRQAAGRGLQLLFYSVGIGQISSEVPQNLSASRPQDRQFILSSKKLLLSDSGFYLCAWTGGWNQPQHFGDGTRLSIL.

As DNA, the CDR3 is TGTGCCAGCAGTTCCCCGGGGGGCTACACCTTC. Translation gives CASSSPGGYTF. This chain joins TRBV6-5 and TRBJ1-2; D ambiguous. V was clipped by 4 bases and J by 8 bases, with 8 bases between them. CDR3 length equals 11 residues. The germline V gene has CDR1 MNHEY and CDR2 SVGAGI.

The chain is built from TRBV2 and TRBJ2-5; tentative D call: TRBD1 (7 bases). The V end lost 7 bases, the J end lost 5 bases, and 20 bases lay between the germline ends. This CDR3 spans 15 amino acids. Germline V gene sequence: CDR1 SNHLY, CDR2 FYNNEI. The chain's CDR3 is CASTARGRGVETQYF. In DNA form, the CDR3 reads TGTGCCAGCACCGCTCGGGGCAGGGGGGTGGAGACCCAGTACTTC.

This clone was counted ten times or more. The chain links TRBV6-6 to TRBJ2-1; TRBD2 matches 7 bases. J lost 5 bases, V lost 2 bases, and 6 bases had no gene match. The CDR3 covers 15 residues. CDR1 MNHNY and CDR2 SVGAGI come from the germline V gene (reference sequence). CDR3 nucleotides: TGTGCCAGCAGTTACACCTCTAGCGGAAACAATGAGCAGTTCTTC. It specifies CASSYTSSGNNEQFF.

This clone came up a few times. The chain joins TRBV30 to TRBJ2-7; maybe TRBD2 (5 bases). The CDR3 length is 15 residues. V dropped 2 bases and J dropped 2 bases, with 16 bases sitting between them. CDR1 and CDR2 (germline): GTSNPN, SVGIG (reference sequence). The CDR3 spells CAWSSPGSYAYEQYF. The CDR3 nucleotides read TGTGCCTGGAGTTCCCCGGGGTCCTACGCCTACGAGCAGTACTTC.

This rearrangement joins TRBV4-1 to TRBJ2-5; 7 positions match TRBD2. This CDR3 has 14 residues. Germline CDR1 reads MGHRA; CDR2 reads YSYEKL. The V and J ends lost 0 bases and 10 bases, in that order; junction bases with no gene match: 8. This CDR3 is CASSQDRGERGQYF. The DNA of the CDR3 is TGCGCCAGCAGCCAAGATCGGGGGGAGAGGGGCCAGTACTTC.

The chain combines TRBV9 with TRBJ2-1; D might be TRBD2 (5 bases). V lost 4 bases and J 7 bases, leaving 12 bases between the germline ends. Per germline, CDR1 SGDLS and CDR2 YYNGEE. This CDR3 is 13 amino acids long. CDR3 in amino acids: CASSPQRRNEQFF. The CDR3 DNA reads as TGTGCCAGCAGCCCCCAGAGGAGGAATGAGCAGTTCTTC.

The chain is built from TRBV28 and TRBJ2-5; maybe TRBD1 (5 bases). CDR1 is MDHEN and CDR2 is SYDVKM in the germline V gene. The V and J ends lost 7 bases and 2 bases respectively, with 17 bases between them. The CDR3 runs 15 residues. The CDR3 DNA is TGTGCCAGCATTAGAAGGGGTGGTAGACAAGAGACCCAGTACTTC. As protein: CASIRRGGRQETQYF.

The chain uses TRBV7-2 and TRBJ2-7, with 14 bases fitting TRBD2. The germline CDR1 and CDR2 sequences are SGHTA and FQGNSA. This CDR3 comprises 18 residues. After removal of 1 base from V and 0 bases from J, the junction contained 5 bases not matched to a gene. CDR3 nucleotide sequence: TGTGCCAGCAGCTTAGGGACTAGCGGGAGGTCGGTCTCCTACGAGCAGTACTTC. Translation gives CASSLGTSGRSVSYEQYF. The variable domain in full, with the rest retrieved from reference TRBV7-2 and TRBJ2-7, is GAGVSQSPSNKVTEKGKDVELRCDPISGHTALYWYRQSLGQGLEFLIYFQGNSAPDKSGLPSDRFSAERTGGSVSTLTIQRTQQEDSAVYLCASSLGTSGRSVSYEQYFGPGTRLTVT.

CDR3: CASSLGRGTYEQYF. In nucleotides, the CDR3 is TGTGCCAGCAGCTTAGGCAGGGGGACCTACGAGCAGTACTTC. This chain connects TRBV7-9 to TRBJ2-7; 7 nucleotides match TRBD1. J lost 2 bases, V lost 1 base, and 2 bases had no gene match. The CDR3 has 14 residues. CDR1 and CDR2 (germline): SEHNR, FQNEAQ (reference sequence).

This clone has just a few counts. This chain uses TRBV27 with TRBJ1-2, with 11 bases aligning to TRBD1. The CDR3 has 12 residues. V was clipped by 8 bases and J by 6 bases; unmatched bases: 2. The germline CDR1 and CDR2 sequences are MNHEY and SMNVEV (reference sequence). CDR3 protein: CASGQGAHGYTF. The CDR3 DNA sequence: TGTGCCAGCGGACAGGGGGCGCATGGCTACACCTTC.

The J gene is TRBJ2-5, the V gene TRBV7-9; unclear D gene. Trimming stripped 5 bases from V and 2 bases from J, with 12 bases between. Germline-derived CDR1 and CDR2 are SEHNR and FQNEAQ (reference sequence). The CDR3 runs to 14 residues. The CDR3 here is CASSPQNLQETQYF. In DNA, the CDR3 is TGTGCCAGCAGCCCCCAGAATCTTCAAGAGACCCAGTACTTC.

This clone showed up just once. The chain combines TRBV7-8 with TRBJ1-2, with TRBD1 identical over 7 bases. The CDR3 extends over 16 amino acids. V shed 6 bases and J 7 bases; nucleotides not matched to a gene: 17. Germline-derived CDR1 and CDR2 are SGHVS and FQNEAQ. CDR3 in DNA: TGTGCCAGCAGATTTAGCGCGGCAGGGGGATTAGGTGGCTACACCTTC. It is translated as CASRFSAAGGLGGYTF.

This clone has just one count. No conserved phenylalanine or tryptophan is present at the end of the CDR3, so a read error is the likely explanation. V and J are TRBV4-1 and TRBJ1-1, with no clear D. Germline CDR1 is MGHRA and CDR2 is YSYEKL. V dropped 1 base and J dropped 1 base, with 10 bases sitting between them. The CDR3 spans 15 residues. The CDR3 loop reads CASSQVGGSNTEAFL. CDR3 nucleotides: TGCGCCAGCAGCCAAGTCGGTGGATCGAACACTGAAGCTTTCCTT.

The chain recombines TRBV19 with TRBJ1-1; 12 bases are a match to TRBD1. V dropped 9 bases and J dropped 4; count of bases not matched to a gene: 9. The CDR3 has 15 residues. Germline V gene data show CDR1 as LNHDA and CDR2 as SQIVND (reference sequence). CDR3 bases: TGTGCCAGCCGGGACAGGGGGCAGGCGGGCACTGAAGCTTTCTTT. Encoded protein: CASRDRGQAGTEAFF. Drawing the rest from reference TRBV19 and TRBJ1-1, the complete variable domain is DGGITQSPKYLFRKEGQNVTLSCEQNLNHDAMYWYRQDPGQGLRLIYYSQIVNDFQKGDIAEGYSVSREKKESFPLTVTSAQKNPTAFYLCASRDRGQAGTEAFFGQGTRLTVV.

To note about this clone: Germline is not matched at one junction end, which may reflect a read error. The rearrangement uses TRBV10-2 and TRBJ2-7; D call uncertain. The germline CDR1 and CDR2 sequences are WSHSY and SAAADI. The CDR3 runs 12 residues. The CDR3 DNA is TGCGCCAGCAGTGATTATCGCACCCTAACCGTGTTC. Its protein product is CASSDYRTLTVF.

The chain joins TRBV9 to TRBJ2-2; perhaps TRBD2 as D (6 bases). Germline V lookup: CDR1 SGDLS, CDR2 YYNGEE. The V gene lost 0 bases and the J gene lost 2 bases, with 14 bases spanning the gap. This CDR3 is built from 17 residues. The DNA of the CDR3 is TGTGCCAGCAGCGTAGGTAGGGTAGCGGTTAACACCGGGGAGCTGTTTTTT. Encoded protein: CASSVGRVAVNTGELFF.

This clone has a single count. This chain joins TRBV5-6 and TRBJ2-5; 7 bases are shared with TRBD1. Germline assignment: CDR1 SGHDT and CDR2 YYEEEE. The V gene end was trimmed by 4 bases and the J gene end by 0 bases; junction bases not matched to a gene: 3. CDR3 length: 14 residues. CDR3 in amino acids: CASSVTGYQETQYF. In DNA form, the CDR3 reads TGTGCCAGCAGCGTGACAGGGTACCAAGAGACCCAGTACTTC.